This is a list of T cell receptor beta chains from one sample in a study of T cell responses to AZD1222 COVID-19 vaccine. Assay: immunoSEQ multiplex PCR; the TCRdb copy retains only in-frame clones and omits some. The sample contains approximately 140,000 clones, about nine tenths of which appear only once. Source: peripheral blood, taken on day 0 of AZD1222 vaccination. The receptors were gathered from an adult in good health. The CDR3 runs from the conserved cysteine through the conserved F or W. The D gene is left open where the match is weak. The size of a clone is reported for some rows only, either as once, few or many, or as a class for expanded clones.

length | D | size | J | V | DNA | CDR3
15 | NA | NA | TRBJ1-3 | TRBV4-1 | TGCGCCAGCAGTAAAAAATGGGGATCTGGAAACACCATATATTTT | CASSKKWGSGNTIYF
14 | TRBD2 | once | TRBJ2-7 | TRBV28 | TGTGCCAGCAGCTTCATTGTAGCGGGAGAAAGGCAGTACTTC | CASSFIVAGERQYF
15 | NA | once | TRBJ2-2 | TRBV28 | TGTGCCAGCAAGCCTGCAGCGACGAACACCGGGGAGCTGTTTTTT | CASKPAATNTGELFF
20 | TRBD2 | NA | TRBJ2-3 | TRBV4-2 | TGTGCCAGCAGCCAAGATGGTTGGACTAGCGGGAGGGCCAATCAAGATACGCAGTATTTT | CASSQDGWTSGRANQDTQYF
15 | TRBD1 | NA | TRBJ2-7 | TRBV7-9 | TGTGCCAGCAGCCGCGGACAGGGTTATAATAACGAGCAGTACTTC | CASSRGQGYNNEQYF
14 | NA | NA | TRBJ1-1 | TRBV7-3 | TGTGCCAGCAGCTTGAACCCCAGCTACACTGAAGCTTTCTTT | CASSLNPSYTEAFF
15 | NA | NA | TRBJ2-7 | TRBV19 | TGTGCCAGTAGTAGGTCGCAGAGGAGCTCCTACGAGCAGTACTTC | CASSRSQRSSYEQYF
16 | TRBD2 | few | TRBJ2-5 | TRBV4-3 | TGCGCCAGCAGCCTCGGGGGTCCGGGAGGACCGGAGACCCAGTACTTC | CASSLGGPGGPETQYF
13 | NA | NA | TRBJ2-5 | TRBV25-1 | TGTGCCAGCAGTGCACAGGGTAGAGAGACCCAGTACTTC | CASSAQGRETQYF
17 | TRBD2 | NA | TRBJ2-3 | TRBV27 | TGTGCCAGCAGTTTATTGGCGTTAGCGGGAGGGTCAAATACGCAGTATTTT | CASSLLALAGGSNTQYF
19 | TRBD1 | few | TRBJ2-4 | TRBV3-1/TRBV3-2 | TGTGCCAGCAGCCAAGTTGTCGGGACAGGGCTGCGGGCCAAAAACATTCAGTACTTC | CASSQVVGTGLRAKNIQYF
14 | NA | NA | TRBJ1-2 | TRBV4-1 | TGCGCCAGCAGCCAAATTGTAGGTCGCAGGGGCTACACCTTC | CASSQIVGRRGYTF
17 | NA | NA | TRBJ1-2 | TRBV4-1 | TGCGCCAGCAGCCAAGACTGGCGCGGCACGCCAAACTATGGCTACACCTTC | CASSQDWRGTPNYGYTF
12 | NA | NA | TRBJ1-2 | TRBV5-4 | TGTGCCAGCAGCCCCGACAACAACGGCTACACCTTC | CASSPDNNGYTF
15 | TRBD2 | NA | TRBJ2-1 | TRBV11-2 | TGTGCCAGCAGCCAAACTAGCGGGAGCGGTGGTGAGCAGTTCTTC | CASSQTSGSGGEQFF
14 | NA | NA | TRBJ2-7 | TRBV6-2/TRBV6-3 | TGTGCCAGCAGTTACGGTCGGGACCCAACCGAGCAGTACTTC | CASSYGRDPTEQYF
11 | NA | once | TRBJ1-6 | TRBV6-2/TRBV6-3 | TGTGCCAGCAGTTACCGGGGTGTCCTCCACTTT | CASSYRGVLHF
18 | TRBD1 | NA | TRBJ2-7 | TRBV7-9 | TGTGCCAGCAGCTTAAAGAGACCGGGTGGGACAGGGTCCCACGAGCAGTACTTC | CASSLKRPGGTGSHEQYF
15 | TRBD2 | NA | TRBJ2-1 | TRBV19 | TGTGCCAGATATTCGGGACTAGCGGGAGGCCATGAGCAGTTCTTC | CARYSGLAGGHEQFF
13 | NA | once | TRBJ1-2 | TRBV3-1/TRBV3-2 | TGTGCCAGCAGCCAAGCGGACAGTGGCAGCTACACCTTC | CASSQADSGSYTF
14 | NA | NA | TRBJ1-1 | TRBV28 | TGTGCCAGCAGTTATGACAGACGGAACACTGAAGCTTTCTTT | CASSYDRRNTEAFF
13 | TRBD2 | NA | TRBJ2-1 | TRBV2 | TGTGCCAGTTCTGAGCGGGAGTTAAATGAGCAGTTCTTC | CASSERELNEQFF
14 | NA | NA | TRBJ2-3 | TRBV10-3 | TGTGCCATCAGTGAGTCGAGTGTCACAGATACGCAGTATTTT | CAISESSVTDTQYF
14 | NA | once | TRBJ1-1 | TRBV18 | TGTGCCAGCTCACCCCGACAAATGAACACTGAAGCTTTCTTT | CASSPRQMNTEAFF
15 | TRBD2 | NA | TRBJ2-5 | TRBV5-4 | TGTGCCAGCAGCCCCGGGACTAGTAATTTAGAGACCCAGTACTTC | CASSPGTSNLETQYF
15 | NA | NA | TRBJ2-5 | TRBV5-1 | TGCGCCAGCAGCAGGGTAGGGACACCACAAGAGACCCAGTACTTC | CASSRVGTPQETQYF